Listed below are T cell receptor beta chains from one sample, sequenced in a study of blood T cell repertoires in COVID-19. The repertoire was sequenced with immunoSEQ multiplex PCR; TCRdb's copy has only in-frame clones and lacks some. The sample has roughly 130,000 clones, more than 60% seen once. The sequencing input was peripheral blood. These TCRs come from a man in his forties or fifties with acute or convalescent COVID-19. Each CDR3 is given with its conserved first and last residue. D genes are given only for firm matches. Size values are once, few and many counts, or a class for expanded clones, and some rows have none.

j_call: TRBJ2-2
clone_size: -
v_call: TRBV5-1
d_call: -
cdr3_aa: CASSPGTTGELFF
cdr3_nt: TGCGCCAGCAGCCCCGGGACTACCGGGGAGCTGTTTTTT

j_call: TRBJ1-1
clone_size: once
v_call: TRBV7-8
d_call: -
cdr3_aa: CASSPTGMNTEAFF
cdr3_nt: TGTGCCAGCAGCCCAACAGGGATGAACACTGAAGCTTTCTTT

j_call: TRBJ1-2
clone_size: once
v_call: TRBV7-2
d_call: -
cdr3_aa: CASSFSDYGYTF
cdr3_nt: TGTGCCAGCAGCTTCAGCGACTATGGCTACACCTTC

j_call: TRBJ1-3
clone_size: -
v_call: TRBV28
d_call: TRBD1
cdr3_aa: CASSLPGQGGNTIYF
cdr3_nt: TGTGCCAGCAGTTTGCCGGGACAGGGGGGAAACACCATATATTTT

j_call: TRBJ1-5
clone_size: once
v_call: TRBV7-2
d_call: TRBD1
cdr3_aa: CASSQRAAGTGVFSPQHF
cdr3_nt: TGTGCCAGCAGCCAACGGGCAGCCGGGACAGGAGTCTTTTCGCCCCAGCATTTT

j_call: TRBJ1-1
clone_size: -
v_call: TRBV12-3/TRBV12-4
d_call: -
cdr3_aa: CASHDGMNTEAFF
cdr3_nt: TGTGCCAGTCACGATGGCATGAACACTGAAGCTTTCTTT

j_call: TRBJ2-1
clone_size: -
v_call: TRBV24-1
d_call: -
cdr3_aa: CAYPGAPRNEQFF
cdr3_nt: TGTGCCTATCCAGGGGCCCCACGAAATGAGCAGTTCTTC

j_call: TRBJ1-2
clone_size: -
v_call: TRBV7-6
d_call: TRBD1
cdr3_aa: CASSPGQDYYGYTF
cdr3_nt: TGTGCCAGCAGCCCCGGACAGGACTACTATGGCTACACCTTC

j_call: TRBJ1-2
clone_size: -
v_call: TRBV25-1
d_call: -
cdr3_aa: CASSESGAHYGYTF
cdr3_nt: TGTGCCAGCAGTGAATCAGGGGCCCACTATGGCTACACCTTC

j_call: TRBJ1-6
clone_size: -
v_call: TRBV19
d_call: TRBD1
cdr3_aa: CASSGRQGQNSPLHF
cdr3_nt: TGTGCCAGTAGTGGGAGACAGGGACAGAATTCACCCCTCCACTTT

j_call: TRBJ1-1
clone_size: few
v_call: TRBV29-1
d_call: -
cdr3_aa: CSVEDMAPRIPEAFF
cdr3_nt: TGCAGCGTTGAAGATATGGCCCCGAGGATACCTGAAGCTTTCTTT